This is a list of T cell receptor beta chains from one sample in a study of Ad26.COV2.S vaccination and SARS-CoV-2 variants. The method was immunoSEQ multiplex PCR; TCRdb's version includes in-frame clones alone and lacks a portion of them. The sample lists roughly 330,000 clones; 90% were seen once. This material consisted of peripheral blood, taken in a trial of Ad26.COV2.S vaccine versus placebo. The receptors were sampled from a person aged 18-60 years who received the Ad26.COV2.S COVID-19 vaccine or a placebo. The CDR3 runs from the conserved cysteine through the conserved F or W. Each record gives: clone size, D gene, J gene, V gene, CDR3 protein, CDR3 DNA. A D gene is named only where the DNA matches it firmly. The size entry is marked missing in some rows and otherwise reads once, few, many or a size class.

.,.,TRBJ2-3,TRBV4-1,CASSQILGSFTDTQYF,TGCGCCAGCAGCCAGATTCTTGGCTCATTCACAGATACGCAGTATTTT
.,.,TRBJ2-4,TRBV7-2,CASSLAGDPIQYF,TGTGCCAGCAGCTTAGCAGGGGACCCCATTCAGTACTTC
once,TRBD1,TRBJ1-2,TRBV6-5,CASSYIGQGLDGYTF,TGTGCCAGCAGTTACATCGGACAGGGTTTAGATGGCTACACCTTC
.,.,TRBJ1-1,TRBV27,CASSLIPRLNTEAFF,TGTGCCAGCAGTTTAATACCCCGGCTGAACACTGAAGCTTTCTTT
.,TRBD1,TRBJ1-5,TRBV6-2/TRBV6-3,CASSSPQGRQPQHF,TGTGCCAGCAGTTCCCCACAGGGGCGTCAGCCCCAGCATTTT
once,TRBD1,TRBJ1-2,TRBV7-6,CASSLGGHSTGDGYTF,TGTGCCAGCAGCTTAGGGGGTCACTCTACAGGGGACGGCTACACCTTC
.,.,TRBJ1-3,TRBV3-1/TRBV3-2,CASSQCTSPGNTIYF,TGTGCCAGCAGCCAATGTACAAGCCCTGGAAACACCATATATTTT
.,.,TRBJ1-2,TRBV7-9,CASSTQRPTKAGGYTF,TGTGCCAGCAGCACCCAAAGACCGACCAAAGCGGGTGGCTACACCTTC
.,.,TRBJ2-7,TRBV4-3,CASSQEQRLSYEQYF,TGCGCCAGCAGCCAAGAGCAGAGGTTATCCTACGAGCAGTACTTC
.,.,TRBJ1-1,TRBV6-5,CASSHRGEAFF,TGTGCCAGCAGTCACCGGGGTGAAGCTTTCTTT
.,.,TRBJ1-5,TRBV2,CASGPHRRKVGGNQPQHF,TGTGCCAGCGGCCCCCATAGACGGAAAGTTGGCGGCAATCAGCCCCAGCATTTT
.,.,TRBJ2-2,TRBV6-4,CASSGQLNTGELFF,TGTGCCAGCAGTGGGCAGCTGAACACCGGGGAGCTGTTTTTT
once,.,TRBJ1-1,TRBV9,CASSPWGYPGDTEAFF,TGTGCCAGCAGCCCCTGGGGTTATCCCGGTGACACTGAAGCTTTCTTT
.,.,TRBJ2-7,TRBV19,CASSILVSGHDEQYF,TGTGCCAGTAGTATACTTGTATCTGGGCACGACGAGCAGTACTTC
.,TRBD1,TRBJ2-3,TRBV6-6,CASRKTGGTDTQYF,TGTGCCAGCAGGAAGACAGGGGGCACAGATACGCAGTATTTT
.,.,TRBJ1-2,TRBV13,CASSFGVTNYGYTF,TGTGCCAGCAGCTTCGGGGTAACTAACTATGGCTACACCTTC
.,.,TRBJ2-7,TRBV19,CASRGEVNYEQYF,TGTGCCAGTAGGGGAGAGGTGAACTACGAGCAGTACTTC
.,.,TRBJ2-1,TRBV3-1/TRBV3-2,CASSQGVSNEQFF,TGTGCCAGCAGCCAAGGAGTGTCCAATGAGCAGTTCTTC
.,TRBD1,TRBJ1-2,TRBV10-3,CAIGRTGRWRGYTF,TGTGCCATCGGAAGGACAGGGAGGTGGCGTGGCTACACCTTC
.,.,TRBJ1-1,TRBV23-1,CASFDTHTEAFF,TGCGCCAGCTTCGATACGCACACTGAAGCTTTCTTT
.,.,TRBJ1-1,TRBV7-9,CALGTPADTEAFF,TGTGCCCTTGGGACTCCGGCGGACACTGAAGCTTTCTTT
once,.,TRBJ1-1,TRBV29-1,CSVVQGRAEAFF,TGCAGCGTTGTGCAGGGAAGGGCTGAAGCTTTCTTT
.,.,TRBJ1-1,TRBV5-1,CASSAQEGVPEAFF,TGCGCCAGCAGCGCTCAGGAGGGAGTCCCTGAAGCTTTCTTT
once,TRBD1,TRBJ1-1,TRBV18,CASSPGWDRITEAFF,TGTGCCAGCTCACCCGGTTGGGACAGAATTACTGAAGCTTTCTTT
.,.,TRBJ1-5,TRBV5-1,CASSLWGGRAQPQHF,TGCGCCAGCAGCTTGTGGGGGGGGCGAGCTCAGCCCCAGCATTTT
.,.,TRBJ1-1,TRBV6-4,CASSEGDRMNTEAFF,TGTGCCAGCAGTGAAGGCGACAGGATGAACACTGAAGCTTTCTTT
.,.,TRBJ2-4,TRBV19,CARTRAEGDKNIQYF,TGTGCCAGGACCCGGGCAGAAGGGGACAAAAACATTCAGTACTTC
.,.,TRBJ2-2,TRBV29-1,CSGAKLLTGELFF,TGCAGCGGGGCGAAGCTACTCACCGGGGAGCTGTTTTTT
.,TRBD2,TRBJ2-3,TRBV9,CASSGRGGTDTQYF,TGTGCCAGCTCGGGGCGGGGGGGCACAGATACGCAGTATTTT
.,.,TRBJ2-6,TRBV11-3,CASSPRAVSGANVLTF,TGTGCCAGCAGCCCGCGGGCTGTCTCTGGGGCCAACGTCCTGACTTTC
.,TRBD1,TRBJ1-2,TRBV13,CASSSEGQGVSYGYTF,TGTGCCAGCAGCTCTGAAGGACAGGGGGTTTCCTATGGCTACACCTTC
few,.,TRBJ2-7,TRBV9,CASSVGGENEQYF,TGTGCCAGCAGCGTAGGAGGGGAGAACGAGCAGTACTTC
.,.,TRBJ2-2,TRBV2,CASRGPGLLNTGELFF,TGTGCCAGCAGGGGCCCGGGACTTCTAAACACCGGGGAGCTGTTTTTT
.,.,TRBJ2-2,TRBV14,CASSQELDGELFF,TGTGCCAGCAGCCAAGAGTTAGATGGGGAGCTGTTTTTT
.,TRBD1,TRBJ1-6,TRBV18,CASSPGQGGSPLHF,TGTGCCAGCTCACCGGGACAGGGGGGATCACCCCTCCACTTT
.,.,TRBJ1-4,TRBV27,CASSRDLKNEKLFF,TGTGCCAGCAGTCGGGACCTTAAAAATGAAAAACTGTTTTTT
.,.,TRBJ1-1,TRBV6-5,CASEGLLKGAFF,TGTGCCAGCGAGGGACTGCTAAAGGGAGCTTTCTTT
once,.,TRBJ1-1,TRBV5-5,CASRAPGRTEAFF,TGTGCCAGCAGGGCTCCAGGGCGGACTGAAGCTTTCTTT
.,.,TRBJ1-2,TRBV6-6,CASNEAKGGYTF,TGTGCCAGCAACGAGGCAAAGGGTGGCTACACCTTC
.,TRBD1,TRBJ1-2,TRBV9,CASSVVGDRVHGYTF,TGTGCCAGCAGCGTAGTGGGGGACAGGGTCCATGGCTACACCTTC
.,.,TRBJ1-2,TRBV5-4,CASSSVESYGYTF,TGTGCCAGCAGCTCGGTAGAGTCCTATGGCTACACCTTC
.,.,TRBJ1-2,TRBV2,CASRVTGANVYGYTF,TGTGCCAGCAGAGTTACAGGAGCCAACGTCTATGGCTACACCTTC
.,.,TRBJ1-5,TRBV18,CASSPLDSSNQPQHF,TGTGCCAGCTCACCACTTGACAGTAGCAATCAGCCCCAGCATTTT
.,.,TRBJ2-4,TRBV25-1,CASSETTGLGIQYF,TGTGCCAGCAGTGAAACAACAGGGTTGGGCATTCAGTACTTC
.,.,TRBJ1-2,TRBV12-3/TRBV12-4,CASSLGGLGYTF,TGTGCCAGCAGTTTAGGAGGGCTTGGCTACACCTTC